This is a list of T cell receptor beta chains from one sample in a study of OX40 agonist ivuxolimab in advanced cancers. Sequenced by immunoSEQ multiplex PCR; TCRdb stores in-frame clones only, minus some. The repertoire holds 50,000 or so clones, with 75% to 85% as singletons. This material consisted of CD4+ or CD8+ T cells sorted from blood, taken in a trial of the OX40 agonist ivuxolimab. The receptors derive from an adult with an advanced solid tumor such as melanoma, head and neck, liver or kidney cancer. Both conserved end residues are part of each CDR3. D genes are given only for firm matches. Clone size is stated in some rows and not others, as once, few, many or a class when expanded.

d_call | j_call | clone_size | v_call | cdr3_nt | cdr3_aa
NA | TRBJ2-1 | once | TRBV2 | TGTGCCAGCAGTCCCCAGTCATGGAGCTCCTACAATGAGCAGTTCTTC | CASSPQSWSSYNEQFF
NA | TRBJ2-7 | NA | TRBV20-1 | TGCAGTGCTAGAGAGGGCCCAGAGCAGTACTTC | CSAREGPEQYF
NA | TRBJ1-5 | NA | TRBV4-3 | TGCGCCAGCAGCCAACAAACGAATCAGCCCCAGCATTTT | CASSQQTNQPQHF
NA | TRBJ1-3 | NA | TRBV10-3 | TGTGCCATCAGTGAGTCGAGGGGGTACTCTGGAAACACCATATATTTT | CAISESRGYSGNTIYF
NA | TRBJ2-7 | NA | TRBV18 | TGTGCCAGCTCACAACCGGACAACCTTAAGGAGCAGTACTTC | CASSQPDNLKEQYF
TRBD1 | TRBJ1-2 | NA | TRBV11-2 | TGTGCCAGCAGCCCAGGGACAGGGGGGAACTATGGCTACACCTTC | CASSPGTGGNYGYTF
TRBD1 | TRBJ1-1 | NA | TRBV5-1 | TGCGCCAGCAGCTCCGGGACAGGGTTGAACACTGAAGCTTTCTTT | CASSSGTGLNTEAFF
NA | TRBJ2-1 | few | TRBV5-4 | TGTGCCAGCAGCTTAGGTTCAGGGCAAGGCAATGAGCAGTTCTTC | CASSLGSGQGNEQFF
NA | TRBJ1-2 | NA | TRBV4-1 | TGCGCCAGCAGCCAAGACAGGGGATCGGATCGAGGCTACACCTTC | CASSQDRGSDRGYTF
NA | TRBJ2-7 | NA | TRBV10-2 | TGCGCCAGCTCGGACCGGGCAACCTACGAGCAGTACTTC | CASSDRATYEQYF
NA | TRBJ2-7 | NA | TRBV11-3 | TGTGCCAGCAGCAGCAGGGGGGACGGCCCCTACGAGCAGTACTTC | CASSSRGDGPYEQYF